The present TCR beta chain was sequenced within a study of T cell responses to AZD1222 COVID-19 vaccine. The ends were cut back, 1 base at V and 9 bases at J, with 9 bases in the middle. Per the germline V gene, CDR1 is DFQATT and CDR2 is SNEGSKA (reference sequence). This CDR3 has 11 residues. The data were produced by immunoSEQ multiplex PCR, yet TCRdb's version contains in-frame clones alone and is incomplete. The table lists roughly 130,000 clones, over 75% of them singletons. This receptor was identified in an adult in good health. The material sequenced was peripheral blood, taken on day 0 of MenACWY control vaccination. V and J are TRBV20-1 and TRBJ1-1, with D uncertain. The CDR3 DNA is TGCAGTGCTAGAGTGTCGGAGCAAGCTTTCTTT. This sequence encodes CSARVSEQAFF.